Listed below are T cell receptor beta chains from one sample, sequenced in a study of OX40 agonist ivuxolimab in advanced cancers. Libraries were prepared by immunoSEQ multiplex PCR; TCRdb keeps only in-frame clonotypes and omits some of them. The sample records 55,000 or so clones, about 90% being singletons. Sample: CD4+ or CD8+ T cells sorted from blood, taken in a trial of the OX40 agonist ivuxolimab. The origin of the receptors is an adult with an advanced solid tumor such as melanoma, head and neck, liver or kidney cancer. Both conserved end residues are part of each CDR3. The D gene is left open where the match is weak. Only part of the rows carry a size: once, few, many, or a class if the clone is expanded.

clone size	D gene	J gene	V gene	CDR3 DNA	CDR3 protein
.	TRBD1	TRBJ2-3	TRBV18	TGTGCCAGCTCACCACTAACAGGGGTTGGCACAGATACGCAGTATTTT	CASSPLTGVGTDTQYF
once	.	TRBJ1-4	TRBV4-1	TGCGCCAGCAGCCAGCAATTCAATGAAAAACTGTTTTTT	CASSQQFNEKLFF
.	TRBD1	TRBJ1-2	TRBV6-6	TGTGCCAGCAGTTTAACACCCCACGACAGGGGAGAAGGCTACACCTTC	CASSLTPHDRGEGYTF
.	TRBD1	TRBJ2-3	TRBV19	TGTGCCAGTAGTATAAGCGGACAGGTCACAGATACGCAGTATTTT	CASSISGQVTDTQYF
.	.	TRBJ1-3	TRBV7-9	TGTGCCAGCAGCTCGGCTGACGGCTCTGGAAACACCATATATTTT	CASSSADGSGNTIYF
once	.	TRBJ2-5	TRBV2	TGTGCCAGCAGCAAAAGACGAGAGACCCAGTACTTC	CASSKRRETQYF
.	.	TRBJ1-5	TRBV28	TGTGCCAGCAGTCCCGGGACGGGGGATCAGCCCCAGCATTTT	CASSPGTGDQPQHF
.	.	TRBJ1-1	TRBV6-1	TGTGCCAGCAGTCAAGGACGTAGGGCTTTCTTT	CASSQGRRAFF
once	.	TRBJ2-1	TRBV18	TGTGCCAGCTCACTTGTCCGAGAGGAGCAGTTCTTC	CASSLVREEQFF
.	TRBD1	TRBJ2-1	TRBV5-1	TGCGCCAGCAGCTTCGGACAGGGGGCCTCCTACAATGAGCAGTTCTTC	CASSFGQGASYNEQFF
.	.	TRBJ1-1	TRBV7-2	TGTGCCAGCAGCTTAAGCTATCGGACAGAAGCTTTCTTT	CASSLSYRTEAFF
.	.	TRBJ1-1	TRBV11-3	TGTGCCAGCAGCTCGACTTCCAACACTGAAGCTTTCTTT	CASSSTSNTEAFF
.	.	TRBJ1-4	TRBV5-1	TGCGCCAGCAGCTTGGAGGGCGGGGCGGCTAATGAAAAACTGTTTTTT	CASSLEGGAANEKLFF
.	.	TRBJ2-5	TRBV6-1	TGTGCCAGCAGCCGGACAGTCCAAGAGACCCAGTACTTC	CASSRTVQETQYF
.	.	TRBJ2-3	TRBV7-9	TGTGCCAGCAGCCCCGGGACCCCGAGCGATACGCAGTATTTT	CASSPGTPSDTQYF
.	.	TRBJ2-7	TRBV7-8	TGTGCCAGCAGCCCCCCGGGACGCCTCTACGAGCAGTACTTC	CASSPPGRLYEQYF
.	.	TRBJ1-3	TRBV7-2	TGTGCCAGCAGCTTAGGCACAGTAGTTCCTGGAAACACCATATATTTT	CASSLGTVVPGNTIYF
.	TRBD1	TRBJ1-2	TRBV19	TGTGCCAGTAGTGGTCAGGGGGCTGGATATGGCTACACCTTC	CASSGQGAGYGYTF
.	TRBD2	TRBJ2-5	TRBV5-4	TGTGCCAGCAGCCCCCCGACTAGCGGGGCGGAGACCCAGTACTTC	CASSPPTSGAETQYF
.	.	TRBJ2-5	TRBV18	TGTGCCAGCTCCCCGGTGATGATGGAGACCCAGTACTTC	CASSPVMMETQYF
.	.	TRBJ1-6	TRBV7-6	TGTGCCAGCAGCTTATTATCGGGGGCAAGTAATTTTTCACCCCTCCACTTT	CASSLLSGASNFSPLHF
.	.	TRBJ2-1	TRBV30	TGTGCCTGGATGAGTCCGCCCGGTAGATGCTTCTTC	CAWMSPPGRCFF
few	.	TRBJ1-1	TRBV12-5	TGTGCTAGTGGTTTCTCCGGGGTAAGTTTCTGGAACACTGAAGCTTTCTTT	CASGFSGVSFWNTEAFF
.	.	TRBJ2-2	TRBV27	TGTGCCAGCAGTAAAGAGGGACCGCGTGCGAACACCGGGGAGCTGTTTTTT	CASSKEGPRANTGELFF
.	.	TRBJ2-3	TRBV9	TGTGCCAGCAGCGTAGACCCAGGGGGTAGCGGGGTTTTGGATACGCAGTATTTT	CASSVDPGGSGVLDTQYF
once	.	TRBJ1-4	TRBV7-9	TGTGCCAGCCTCGACTCCCCAACTAATGAAAAACTGTTTTTT	CASLDSPTNEKLFF
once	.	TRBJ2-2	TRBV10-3	TGTGCCACCCGCCCGGGGGTGGAACAATACGGGGAGCTGTTTTTT	CATRPGVEQYGELFF
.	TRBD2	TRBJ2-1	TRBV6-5	TGTGCCAGCAGTGGCGGGGGGGGGCAGTTCTTC	CASSGGGGQFF
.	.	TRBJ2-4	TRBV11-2	TGTGCCAGCAGCTTAGCGAGATGGGGATTTGAGGACATTCAGTACTTC	CASSLARWGFEDIQYF
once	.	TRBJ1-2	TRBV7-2	TGTGCCAGCAGCTTAGATAGGGCTGGGAGCCGGCACTATGGCTACACCTTC	CASSLDRAGSRHYGYTF
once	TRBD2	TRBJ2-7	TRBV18	TGTGCCAGCTCACCTGAACTAGCGGGAGCCTACGAGCAGTACTTC	CASSPELAGAYEQYF
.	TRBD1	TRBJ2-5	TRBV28	TGTGCCAGCCGAAAGGGGGCTCGGGAGACCCAGTACTTC	CASRKGARETQYF
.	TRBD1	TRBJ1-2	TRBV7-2	TGTGCCAGCAGAATAGCCGCAGGGGGGGGCTACACCTTC	CASRIAAGGGYTF
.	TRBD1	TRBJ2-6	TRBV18	TGTGCCAGCTCACTACGGACAGGTCCCTCTGGGGCCAACGTCCTGACTTTC	CASSLRTGPSGANVLTF
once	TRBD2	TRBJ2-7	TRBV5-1	TGCGCCAGCAGCCCGGAGGCTAGCGGGCCAAGCTCCTACGAGCAGTACTTC	CASSPEASGPSSYEQYF
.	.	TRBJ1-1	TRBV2	TGTGCCAGCAGCAGGGATTCTCACACTGAAGCTTTCTTT	CASSRDSHTEAFF
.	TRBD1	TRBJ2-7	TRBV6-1	TGTGCCACCCGGACAGGGGGGACCTACGAGCAGTACTTC	CATRTGGTYEQYF
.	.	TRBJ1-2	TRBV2	TGTGCCAGCAGTGCCGGATACCAATATGGCTACACCTTC	CASSAGYQYGYTF
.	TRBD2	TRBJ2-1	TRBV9	TGTGCCAGCAGCTTAGCGGGCATCTCCTACAATGAGCAGTTCTTC	CASSLAGISYNEQFF
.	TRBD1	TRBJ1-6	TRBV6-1	TGTGCCAGCAGCGAACTTGGGACAGAAGATAATTCACCCCTCCACTTT	CASSELGTEDNSPLHF
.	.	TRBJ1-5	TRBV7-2	TGTGCCAGCAGCTTTGGACACGGGGGCAATCAGCCCCAGCATTTT	CASSFGHGGNQPQHF
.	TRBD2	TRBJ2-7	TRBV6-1	TGTGCCAGCAGTGAACGACAGGGCCTACTAGCGGGGGGGTCCTACGAGCAGTACTTC	CASSERQGLLAGGSYEQYF
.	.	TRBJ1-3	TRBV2	TGTGCCAGCAGCCCGACCGATTTCGGAAACACCATATATTTT	CASSPTDFGNTIYF
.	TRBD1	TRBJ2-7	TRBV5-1	TGCGCCAGCAGCCCCGGGACAGGGAACTACGAGCAGTACTTC	CASSPGTGNYEQYF
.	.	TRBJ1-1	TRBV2	TGTGCCAGCACCAGGGACTGGGAGGATATGGGAGCTTTCTTT	CASTRDWEDMGAFF
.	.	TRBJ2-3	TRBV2	TGTGCCAGCAGGGGAGTGGAGAGTTTGAACACAGATACGCAGTATTTT	CASRGVESLNTDTQYF
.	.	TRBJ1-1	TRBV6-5	TGTGCCAGCAGTTACTCGTTCGGTGGGACTGAAGCTTTCTTT	CASSYSFGGTEAFF
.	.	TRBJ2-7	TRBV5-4	TGTGCCAGCAGCTTGGGACGCGAGCAGTACTTC	CASSLGREQYF
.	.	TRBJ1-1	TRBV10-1	TGCGCCAGCAGTCCGACTTTACAGAGGGTAGAAGCTTTCTTT	CASSPTLQRVEAFF
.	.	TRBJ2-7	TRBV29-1	TGCAGCGGCGTGAATAATTCCTACGAGCAGTACTTC	CSGVNNSYEQYF
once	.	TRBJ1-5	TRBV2	TGTGCCAGCAGCCTGGGACATCAGTGGAGCAATCAGCCCCAGCATTTT	CASSLGHQWSNQPQHF
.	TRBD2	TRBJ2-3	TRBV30	TGTGCCTGGGCCCGACTAGCGGGGGCTACAGATACGCAGTATTTT	CAWARLAGATDTQYF
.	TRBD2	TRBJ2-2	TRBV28	TGTGCCAGCAAGGGAGGGTTTGCCACCGGGGAGCTGTTTTTT	CASKGGFATGELFF
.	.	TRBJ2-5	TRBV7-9	TGTGCCAGCAGCCCGAAGAGCAGACAAGAGACCCAGTACTTC	CASSPKSRQETQYF
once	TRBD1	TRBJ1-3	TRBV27	TGTGCCAGCAGTTACGACAGGGGGCCTGGAAACACCATATATTTT	CASSYDRGPGNTIYF